The next 2 T cell receptor beta chains were all read from a single sample in a study of T-cell memory formation after mild COVID-19. TCRdb reprocessed the 5' RACE reads via MiXCR and lists one record per CDR3 protein. The sample lists hundreds of thousands of distinct CDR3 sequences, 18% occurring once. The sequenced sample was PBMCs or a T cell subset sorted from them (not recorded which). The origin of the receptors is an adult woman who had mild COVID-19 (a few samples of this study predate the infection). Cell type and time point are not known.

The V call is TRBV12-3 or TRBV12-4, the J call TRBJ2-2; a possible D gene is TRBD1 (7 bases). This CDR3 spans 17 amino acids. Trimming cost V 5 bases and J 1 base, with 17 bases left between them. The CDR3 reads CASSETEGAGNTGELFF. DNA of the CDR3: TGTGCCAGCAGTGAGACGGAGGGGGCTGGGAACACCGGGGAGCTGTTTTTT.

The chain employs TRBV2 and TRBJ2-7; D is unclear. Looked up from germline, CDR1 is SNHLY and CDR2 is FYNNEI. Trimming left V 7 bases short and J 2 bases short, with 9 bases between. The CDR3 sequence is 12 residues long. CDR3 bases: TGTGCCAGCAACGACGGGCCCTACGAGCAGTACTTC. Its protein product is CASNDGPYEQYF.